This entry lists 18 T cell receptor beta chains sequenced from one sample in a study of CD8+CD57+ T cells in acquired aplastic anemia. Genomic DNA provided the template from which TCR beta VDJ and CDR3 profiles were obtained. TCRdb ran MiXCR on the reads and lists one entry per CDR3 protein. The data contain some 44,000 distinct CDR3 sequences, roughly 65% of them singletons. What was sequenced was sorted CD4+, CD8+, or CD8+CD57+ T cells (not recorded which) from PBMCs. These receptors originate from a human donor in good health, serving as a control.

The chain employs TRBV2 and TRBJ2-3; 7 nucleotides line up with TRBD2. V was pared by 5 bases and J by 0 bases, with 5 bases of the junction left unmatched. Germline V CDR1 and CDR2: SNHLY, FYNNEI. This CDR3 spans 15 amino acids. The CDR3 protein is CASSKGGGSTDTQYF. Written as DNA, the CDR3 is TGTGCCAGCAGTAAGGGCGGGGGAAGCACAGATACGCAGTATTTT.

This clonotype occurred a few times. DNA for the CDR3: TGTGCCACCAGTGCCTGGGGGACAGGGGCTGCCTACGAGCAGTACTTC. Protein product: CATSAWGTGAAYEQYF. The rearrangement joins TRBV24-1 to TRBJ2-7; 10 bases map to TRBD1. CDR1 KGHDR and CDR2 SFDVKD come from the germline V gene. The V gene end was trimmed by 5 bases and the J gene end by 2 bases; junction bases not matched to a gene: 8. The CDR3 is 16 residues long.

About this clonotype: The junction does not match germline at one end; this may be a read error. J is TRBJ1-2 and V is TRBV12-3 or TRBV12-4, with D hard to call. The CDR3 covers 10 residues. In DNA, the CDR3 is TGTACCAGCGGGGACTATGGCTACACCTTC. It specifies CTSGDYGYTF.

This clonotype turned up a few times. This chain connects TRBV6-1 to TRBJ2-1, with 12 bases matching TRBD2. V shed 5 bases, J shed 9 bases, and the junction held 14 bases outside the gene matches. The germline CDR1 and CDR2 sequences are MNHNS and SASEGT. CDR3 length: 17 amino acids. CDR3 in amino acids: CASSPPGLAGWGIEQFF. Written as DNA, the CDR3 is TGTGCCAGCAGTCCCCCGGGACTAGCGGGCTGGGGCATTGAGCAGTTCTTC.

The rearrangement uses TRBV29-1 and TRBJ1-4, with 9 bases that match TRBD1. This CDR3 region has 12 residues. CDR1 and CDR2 (germline): SQVTM, ANQGSEA. The trim removed 4 bases at V and 13 bases at J, leaving 7 bases unmatched. CDR3 DNA: TGCAGCGTTGGAGGACAGGGGTCACTACTGTTTTTT. Translation gives CSVGGQGSLLFF.

This clonotype was recorded a few times. The chain links TRBV20-1 to TRBJ1-5; 10 positions match TRBD1. Trimming removed 5 bases from V and 0 bases from J; junction bases left unmatched: 13. The CDR3 is 18 residues long. In germline, CDR1 is DFQATT, CDR2 SNEGSKA (reference sequence). The CDR3 protein is CSAAGGEGQGDSNQPQHF. DNA of the CDR3: TGCAGTGCTGCCGGGGGGGAAGGACAGGGGGATAGCAATCAGCCCCAGCATTTT.

Here the CDR3 reads CASSSGQANYGYTF. The CDR3 DNA reads TGTGCCAGCAGTTCGGGACAAGCTAACTATGGCTACACCTTC. This chain uses TRBV12-3 or TRBV12-4 with TRBJ1-2; D possibly corresponds to TRBD1 (6 bases). V was shortened by 4 bases and J by 0 bases, with 9 bases between the two germline ends. This CDR3 is built from 14 residues.

CDR3 sequence: CASSWGVINSPLHF. The CDR3 DNA follows: TGTGCCAGTAGCTGGGGAGTGATAAATTCACCCCTCCACTTT. V gene TRBV19 combines with J gene TRBJ1-6; D call uncertain. CDR3 length: 14 residues. Trimming took off 6 bases at V and 7 bases at J, with 13 bases between the two ends. Per the germline V gene, CDR1 is LNHDA and CDR2 is SQIVND (reference sequence).

In its sample, this clonotype ranks as medium-sized. The V call is TRBV9, the J call TRBJ1-1, with no clear D. Germline CDR1 SGDLS, CDR2 YYNGEE. The CDR3 spans 11 residues. The V and J ends lost 4 bases and 5 bases respectively, with 6 bases between them. CDR3 sequence (DNA): TGTGCCAGCAGCTCGGGGACTGAAGCTTTCTTT. Protein sequence: CASSSGTEAFF. The complete variable domain, with remaining parts taken from reference TRBV9 and TRBJ1-1, reads DSGVTQTPKHLITATGQRVTLRCSPRSGDLSVYWYQQSLDQGLQFLIQYYNGEERAKGNILERFSAQQFPDLHSELNLSSLELGDSALYFCASSSGTEAFFGQGTRLTVV.

The V and J genes are TRBV9 and TRBJ2-3; 8 bases fit TRBD1. The CDR3 covers 15 residues. Germline-derived CDR1 and CDR2 are SGDLS and YYNGEE. J lost 0 bases, V lost 4 bases, and 4 bases had no gene match. In nucleotides, the CDR3 is TGTGCCAGCAGCCCCCGGACAGGGAGCACAGATACGCAGTATTTT. Protein sequence: CASSPRTGSTDTQYF.

In this sample, this clonotype turned up once. The chain couples TRBV29-1 to TRBJ2-3, with 13 nucleotides matching TRBD2. V shed 3 bases and J 5 bases; nucleotides not matched to a gene: 5. The CDR3 length is 15 residues. Germline V lookup: CDR1 SQVTM, CDR2 ANQGSEA. Here the CDR3 DNA reads TGCAGCGTTGACACTAGCGGGGGGGCGGGAGATACGCAGTATTTT. Translated, it gives CSVDTSGGAGDTQYF.

The chain has TRBV24-1 and TRBJ1-2, with D possibly being TRBD1 (6 bases). V lost 2 bases and J 2 bases, leaving 8 bases between the germline ends. The CDR3 loop spans 14 amino acids. From germline, CDR1 is KGHDR and CDR2 SFDVKD. CDR3 amino acids: CATSDWTVNYGYTF. The CDR3 DNA follows: TGTGCCACCAGTGATTGGACAGTAAACTATGGCTACACCTTC.

This clonotype was detected once. The chain carries TRBV19 and TRBJ2-5, with no clear D. The CDR3 consists of 13 residues. Germline lookup yields CDR1 LNHDA and CDR2 SQIVND (reference sequence). Trimming took 1 base from V and 5 from J, leaving 8 bases between them. The CDR3 loop is CASSIGGAETQYF. CDR3 bases: TGTGCCAGTAGTATAGGAGGAGCGGAGACCCAGTACTTC.

This chain connects TRBV2 to TRBJ1-6; TRBD1 matches at 8 bases. This CDR3 has 13 amino acids. V trimming: 7 bases; J trimming: 6 bases; junction bases outside the gene matches: 2. Per germline, CDR1 SNHLY and CDR2 FYNNEI. CDR3 coding DNA: TGTGCCAGCATAGGACAGGGTAATTCACCCCTCCACTTT. Protein product: CASIGQGNSPLHF. Complete variable domain (other parts from reference TRBV2 and TRBJ1-6): EPEVTQTPSHQVTQMGQEVILRCVPISNHLYFYWYRQILGQKVEFLVSFYNNEISEKSEIFDDQFSVERPDGSNFTLKIRSTKLEDSAMYFCASIGQGNSPLHFGNGTRLTVT.

Details on this clonotype: At one end the junction does not follow the germline gene, possibly because of a read error. The chain couples TRBV2 to TRBJ2-1; D is ambiguous. The CDR3 runs to 14 residues. Germline V gene lookup returns CDR1 SNHLY and CDR2 FYNNEI. The CDR3 DNA reads as TGTGCCAGCAGTGAATTGGGTAGCCTGAATGAGCAGCTCTTC. Its translation: CASSELGSLNEQLF.

This rearrangement joins TRBV20-1 to TRBJ1-2; tentative D call: TRBD1 (6 bases). Germline V gene lookup returns CDR1 DFQATT and CDR2 SNEGSKA (reference sequence). This CDR3 comprises 14 residues. V was trimmed by 6 bases and J by 4 bases, leaving 18 bases between them. For the CDR3, the DNA is TGCAGTGCCCACCGATCAGGGGCAGGCTATGGCTACACCTTC. Its translation is CSAHRSGAGYGYTF.

The rearrangement joins TRBV12-3 or TRBV12-4 to TRBJ2-1, with D possibly being TRBD2 (6 bases). Trimming shortened V by 6 bases and J by 4 bases, and 13 bases separated the two germline ends. The CDR3 spans 14 residues. CDR3 residues: CASRTQGLYNEQFF. In DNA, the CDR3 is TGTGCCAGCAGAACCCAGGGACTTTACAATGAGCAGTTCTTC.

Worth noting for this clonotype: One end of the junction does not line up with germline, which may come from a read error. CDR3 in DNA: TGTGCCAGCAGTTATGGACGGGTTGGTCAGCATTTT. Its translation is CASSYGRVGQHF. The genes are TRBV10-3 and TRBJ1-5; D gene ambiguous. Germline V lookup: CDR1 ENHRY, CDR2 SYGVKD. There are 12 residues in the CDR3.